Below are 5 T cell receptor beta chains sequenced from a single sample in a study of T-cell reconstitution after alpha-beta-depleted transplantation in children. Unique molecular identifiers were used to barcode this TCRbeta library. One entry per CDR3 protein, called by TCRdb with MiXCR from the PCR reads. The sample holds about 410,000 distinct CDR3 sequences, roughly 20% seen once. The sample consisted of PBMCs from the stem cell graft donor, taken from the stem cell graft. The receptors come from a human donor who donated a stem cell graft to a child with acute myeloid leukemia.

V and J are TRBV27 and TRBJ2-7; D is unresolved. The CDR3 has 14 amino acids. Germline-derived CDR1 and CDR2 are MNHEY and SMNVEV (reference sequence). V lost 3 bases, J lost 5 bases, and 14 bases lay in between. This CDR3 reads CASSFYPGTDEQYF. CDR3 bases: TGTGCCAGCAGTTTTTATCCGGGTACCGACGAGCAGTACTTC.

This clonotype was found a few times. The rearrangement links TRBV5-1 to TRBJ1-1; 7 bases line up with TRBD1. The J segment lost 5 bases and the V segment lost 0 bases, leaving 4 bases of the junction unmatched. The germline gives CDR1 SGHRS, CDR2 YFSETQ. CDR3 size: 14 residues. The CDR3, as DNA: TGCGCCAGCAGCTTGGTTGACAGGGTTACTGAAGCTTTCTTT. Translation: CASSLVDRVTEAFF.

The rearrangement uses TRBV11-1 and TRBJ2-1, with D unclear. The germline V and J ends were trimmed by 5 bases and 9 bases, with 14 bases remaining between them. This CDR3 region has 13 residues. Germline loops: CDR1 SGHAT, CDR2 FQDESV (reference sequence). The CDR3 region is CASSLMGYGEQFF. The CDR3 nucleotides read TGTGCCAGCAGCCTTATGGGGTACGGTGAGCAGTTCTTC.

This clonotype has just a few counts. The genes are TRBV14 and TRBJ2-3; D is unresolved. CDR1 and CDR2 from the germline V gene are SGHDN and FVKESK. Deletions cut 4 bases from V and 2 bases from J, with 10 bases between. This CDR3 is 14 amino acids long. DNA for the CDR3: TGTGCCAGCAGCCCTACACCTTCCACAGATACGCAGTATTTT. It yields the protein CASSPTPSTDTQYF. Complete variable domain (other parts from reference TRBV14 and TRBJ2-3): EAGVTQFPSHSVIEKGQTVTLRCDPISGHDNLYWYRRVMGKEIKFLLHFVKESKQDESGMPNNRFLAERTGGTYSTLKVQPAELEDSGVYFCASSPTPSTDTQYFGPGTRLTVL.

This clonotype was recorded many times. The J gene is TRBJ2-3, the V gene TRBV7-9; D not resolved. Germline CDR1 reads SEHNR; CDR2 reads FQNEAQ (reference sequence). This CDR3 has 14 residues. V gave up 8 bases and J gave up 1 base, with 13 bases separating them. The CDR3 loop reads CASRARHRTDTQYF. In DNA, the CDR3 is TGTGCCAGCCGTGCTAGACACCGCACAGATACGCAGTATTTT. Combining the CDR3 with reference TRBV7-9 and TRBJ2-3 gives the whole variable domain DTGVSQNPRHKITKRGQNVTFRCDPISEHNRLYWYRQTLGQGPEFLTYFQNEAQLEKSRLLSDRFSAERPKGSFSTLEIQRTEQGDSAMYLCASRARHRTDTQYFGPGTRLTVL.